Here is one TCR beta chain with its context. Its target is not known. Assay used: immunoSEQ multiplex PCR; TCRdb lists only in-frame clones, some missing. The table includes about 2.4 million clones, over 85% detected once. This specimen belongs to a study of shared clonotypes between healthy human individuals. Between the trimmed V and J ends, which lost 3 bases and 6 bases, there was a span of 9 bases. The CDR3 has 11 amino acids. CDR1 is DFQATT, CDR2 SNEGSKA, per germline (reference sequence). Whole-study findings and limits: The diversity represented, both genetic and in exposure history, was limited by few donors.

This clonotype was sampled from a man between 18 and 29 years old in good health. Some clones in this sample may be carry-over from other donors' samples. The chain uses TRBV20-1 and TRBJ2-7; no clear D gene. Specimen: naive CD4+ T cells from PBMCs. The sample's subset: CD45RA+ positively selected. The CDR3 DNA follows: TGCAGTGCTAGGTGGACGGGCGAGCAGTACTTC. It is translated as CSARWTGEQYF.